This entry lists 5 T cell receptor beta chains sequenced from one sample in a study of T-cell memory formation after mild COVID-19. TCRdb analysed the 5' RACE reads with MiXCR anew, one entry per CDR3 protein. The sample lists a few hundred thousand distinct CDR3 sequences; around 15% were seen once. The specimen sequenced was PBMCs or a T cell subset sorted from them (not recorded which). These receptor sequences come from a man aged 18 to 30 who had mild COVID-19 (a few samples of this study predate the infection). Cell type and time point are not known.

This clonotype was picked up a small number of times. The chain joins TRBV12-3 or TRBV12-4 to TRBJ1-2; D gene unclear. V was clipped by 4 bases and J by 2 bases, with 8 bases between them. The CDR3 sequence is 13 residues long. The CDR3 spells CASSYRINYGYTF. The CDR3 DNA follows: TGTGCCAGCAGTTACAGAATAAACTATGGCTACACCTTC.

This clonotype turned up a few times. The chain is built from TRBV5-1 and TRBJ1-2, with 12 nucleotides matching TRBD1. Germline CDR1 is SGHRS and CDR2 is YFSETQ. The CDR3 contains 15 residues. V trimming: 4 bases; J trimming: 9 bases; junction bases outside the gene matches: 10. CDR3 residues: CASSAAGTGGESYTF. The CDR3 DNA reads TGCGCCAGCAGCGCCGCCGGGACAGGGGGCGAAAGCTACACCTTC.

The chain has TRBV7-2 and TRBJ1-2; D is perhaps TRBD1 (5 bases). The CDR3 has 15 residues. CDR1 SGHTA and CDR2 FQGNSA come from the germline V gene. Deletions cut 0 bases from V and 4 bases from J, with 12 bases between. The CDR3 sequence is CASSLADSDLYGYTF. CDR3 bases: TGTGCCAGCAGCTTAGCCGACAGTGACCTCTATGGCTACACCTTC.

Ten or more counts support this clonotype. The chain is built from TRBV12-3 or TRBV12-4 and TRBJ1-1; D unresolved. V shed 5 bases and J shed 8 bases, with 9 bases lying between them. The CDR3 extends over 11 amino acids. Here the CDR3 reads CASSLGREAFF. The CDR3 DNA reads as TGTGCCAGCAGTCTGGGGAGGGAAGCTTTCTTT.

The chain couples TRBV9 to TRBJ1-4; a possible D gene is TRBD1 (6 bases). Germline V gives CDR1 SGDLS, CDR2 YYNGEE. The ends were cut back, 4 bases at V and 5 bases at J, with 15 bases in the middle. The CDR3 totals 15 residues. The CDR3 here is CASSTRSTGNEKLFF. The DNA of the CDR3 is TGTGCCAGCAGCACCAGAAGTACAGGGAATGAAAAACTGTTTTTT.